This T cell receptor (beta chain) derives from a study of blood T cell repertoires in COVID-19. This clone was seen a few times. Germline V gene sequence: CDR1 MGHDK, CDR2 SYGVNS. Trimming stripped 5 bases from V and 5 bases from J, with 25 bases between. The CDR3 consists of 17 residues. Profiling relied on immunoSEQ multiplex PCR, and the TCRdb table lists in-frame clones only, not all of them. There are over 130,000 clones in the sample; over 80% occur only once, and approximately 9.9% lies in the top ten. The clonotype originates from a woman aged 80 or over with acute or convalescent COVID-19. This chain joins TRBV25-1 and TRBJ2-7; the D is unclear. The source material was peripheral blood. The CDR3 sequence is CASSKSPDDRLHHEQYF. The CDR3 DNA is TGTGCCAGCAGTAAGAGCCCCGATGACCGACTCCACCACGAGCAGTACTTC.